This T cell receptor (beta chain) was retrieved from a study of technical replicates of blood from a handful of donors. The table came from immunoSEQ multiplex PCR; TCRdb's copy has only in-frame clones and leaves some out. This sample has 74,000 or so clones, with around nine tenths found just once. Trimming cost V 7 bases and J 4 bases, with 8 bases left between them. Germline CDR1 is MNHEY and CDR2 is SMNVEV (reference sequence). CDR3 length: 12 residues. The V gene is TRBV27, the J gene TRBJ1-5; tentative D call: TRBD1 (5 bases). This sequence was found in a human donor in good health. Sequencing was done on a sample of T cells isolated from PBMCs. CDR3 protein: CASKAGNQPQHF. CDR3 DNA sequence: TGTGCCAGCAAGGCAGGGAATCAGCCCCAGCATTTT.